This is a list of T cell receptor beta chains from one sample in a study of quantifying T cell responses using KT2 cells. TCRdb redid the calling of the UMI-ligation and nested PCR reads with MiXCR, one entry per CDR3 protein. Here the sample spans about 33,000 distinct CDR3 sequences, under 13% being singletons. The sample comprised PBMCs spiked with cells of the T cell clone KT2. Receptors originate from a human donor. Both conserved end residues are part of each CDR3. D genes are given only for firm matches. Clone size is given for some rows only: seen once, a few or many times, or a class if the clone is expanded.

TRBJ1-2,TRBV12-3/TRBV12-4,many,.,CASSLHGGYGYTF,TGTGCCAGCAGTTTACACGGGGGGTATGGCTACACCTTC
TRBJ1-2,TRBV19,many,.,CARSSCQPIYGYTF,TGTGCCAGATCTTCTTGCCAGCCGATCTATGGCTACACCTTC
TRBJ2-3,TRBV7-8,many,.,CASSLPVGGTDTQYF,TGTGCCAGCAGCTTACCAGTGGGGGGTACAGATACGCAGTATTTT
TRBJ1-2,TRBV29-1,.,.,CSVVVGYGYTF,TGCAGCGTTGTTGTGGGTTATGGCTACACCTTC
TRBJ2-5,TRBV7-2,.,.,CASSLAGWGETQYF,TGTGCCAGCAGCTTAGCTGGCTGGGGAGAGACCCAGTACTTC
TRBJ2-2,TRBV7-8,many,.,CASSFISANTGELFF,TGTGCCAGCAGCTTTATCTCCGCGAACACCGGGGAGCTGTTTTTT
TRBJ2-7,TRBV5-1,.,.,CASSLAGGQITYEQYF,TGCGCCAGCAGCTTGGCCGGGGGACAGATTACCTACGAGCAGTACTTC
TRBJ1-2,TRBV11-3,few,.,CASSLAMSGYTF,TGTGCCAGCAGCTTAGCTATGAGTGGCTACACCTTC
TRBJ2-1,TRBV15,few,TRBD1,CATSRDGGQGAVTYNEQFF,TGTGCCACCAGCAGAGATGGTGGACAGGGGGCGGTCACCTACAATGAGCAGTTCTTC
TRBJ2-1,TRBV2,few,.,CASSVRYEQFF,TGTGCCAGCAGTGTTCGCTATGAGCAGTTCTTC
TRBJ2-1,TRBV5-1,medium-sized,.,CASSEGNEQFF,TGCGCCAGCAGCGAAGGGAATGAGCAGTTCTTC
TRBJ2-1,TRBV11-3,.,TRBD2,CASSPSGGPYNEKFF,TGTGCCAGCAGTCCTAGCGGGGGGCCCTACAATGAGAAGTTCTTC
TRBJ1-2,TRBV29-1,many,.,CSVDDGIYGYTF,TGCAGCGTTGACGACGGGATCTATGGCTACACCTTC
TRBJ1-3,TRBV4-1,.,.,CASSQGGARGRSGNTIYF,TGCGCCAGCAGCCAAGGAGGGGCCAGGGGAAGATCTGGAAACACCATATATTTT
TRBJ2-5,TRBV11-2,.,.,CASSWGSQETQYF,TGTGCCAGCAGCTGGGGTTCCCAAGAGACCCAGTACTTC
TRBJ2-7,TRBV7-2,few,.,CASSSVGQSFSYEQYF,TGTGCCAGCAGCTCCGTCGGACAGTCTTTCTCCTACGAGCAGTACTTC
TRBJ1-5,TRBV29-1,many,TRBD1,CSGGTGVNQPQHF,TGCAGCGGGGGGACAGGGGTTAATCAGCCCCAGCATTTT
TRBJ1-3,TRBV10-3,many,.,CAIRDGVSGNTIYF,TGTGCCATCCGGGACGGTGTCTCTGGAAACACCATATATTTT
TRBJ2-5,TRBV25-1,.,.,CASRDFRDNQETQYF,TGTGCCAGCAGGGATTTTCGGGACAACCAAGAGACCCAGTACTTC
TRBJ2-1,TRBV3-1,many,.,CASSKSGGLNEQFF,TGTGCCAGCAGCAAATCGGGGGGCCTCAATGAGCAGTTCTTC
TRBJ1-1,TRBV29-1,many,.,CSAPSGHGAFF,TGCAGCGCCCCGTCGGGCCACGGAGCTTTCTTT
TRBJ2-3,TRBV4-3,many,TRBD2,CASSQAGRGGTDTQYF,TGCGCCAGCAGCCAAGCCGGGAGGGGAGGCACAGATACGCAGTATTTT
TRBJ2-1,TRBV11-2,.,.,CASSSPRLGVEQFF,TGTGCCAGCAGCTCCCCTCGGTTAGGGGTTGAGCAGTTCTTC
TRBJ2-7,TRBV29-1,.,.,CSVAGSSYEQYF,TGCAGCGTTGCGGGAAGCTCCTACGAGCAGTACTTC
TRBJ2-7,TRBV20-1,many,.,CSARSPGDQREQYF,TGCAGTGCTAGATCTCCAGGGGACCAACGGGAGCAGTACTTC
TRBJ1-5,TRBV10-2,few,.,CASRDGDQPQHF,TGCGCCAGCCGGGACGGCGATCAGCCCCAGCATTTT
TRBJ1-3,TRBV18,many,.,CASSPGPGNTIYF,TGTGCCAGCTCACCAGGGCCTGGAAACACCATATATTTT
TRBJ2-7,TRBV11-2,many,TRBD1,CASSPDRDEQYF,TGTGCCAGCAGCCCGGACAGGGACGAGCAGTACTTC
TRBJ2-5,TRBV20-1,.,.,CSATPAGLNQETQYF,TGCAGTGCTACCCCTGCCGGCCTAAACCAAGAGACCCAGTACTTC
TRBJ2-6,TRBV28,many,.,CASTHEGSGANVLTF,TGTGCCAGCACGCATGAAGGGTCTGGGGCCAACGTCCTGACTTTC
TRBJ2-5,TRBV7-2,few,.,CASSRRVQETQYF,TGTGCCAGCAGCCGCAGGGTCCAAGAGACCCAGTACTTC
TRBJ2-7,TRBV4-1,.,.,CASSQIQVSYEQYF,TGCGCCAGCAGCCAAATACAGGTCTCCTACGAGCAGTACTTC
TRBJ2-3,TRBV20-1,.,.,CSALEQSTDTQYF,TGCAGTGCCCTAGAGCAAAGCACAGATACGCAGTATTTT
TRBJ1-5,TRBV12-5,many,.,CASGLYFGSGGNQPQHF,TGTGCTAGTGGTTTGTATTTCGGCTCTGGGGGCAATCAGCCCCAGCATTTT
TRBJ2-7,TRBV20-1,few,TRBD1,CSAPAPGTGHYEQYF,TGCAGTGCTCCAGCACCGGGGACAGGGCACTACGAGCAGTACTTC